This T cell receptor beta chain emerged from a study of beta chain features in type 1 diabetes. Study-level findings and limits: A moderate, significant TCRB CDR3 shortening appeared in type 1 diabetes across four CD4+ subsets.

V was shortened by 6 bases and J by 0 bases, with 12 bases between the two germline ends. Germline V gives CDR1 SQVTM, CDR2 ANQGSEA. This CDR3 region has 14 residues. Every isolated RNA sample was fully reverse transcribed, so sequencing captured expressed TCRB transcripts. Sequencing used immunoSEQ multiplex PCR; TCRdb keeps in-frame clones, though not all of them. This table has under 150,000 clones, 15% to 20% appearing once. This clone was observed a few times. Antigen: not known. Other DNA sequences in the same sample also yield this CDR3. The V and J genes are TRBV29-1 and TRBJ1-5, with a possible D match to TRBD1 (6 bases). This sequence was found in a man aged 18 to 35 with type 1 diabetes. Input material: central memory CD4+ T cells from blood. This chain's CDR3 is CSVAQGNSNQPQHF. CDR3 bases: TGCAGCGTGGCACAGGGTAATAGCAATCAGCCCCAGCATTTT. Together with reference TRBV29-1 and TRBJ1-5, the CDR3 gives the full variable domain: SAVISQKPSRDICQRGTSLTIQCQVDSQVTMMFWYRQQPGQSLTLIATANQGSEATYESGFVIDKFPISRPNLTFSTLTVSNMSPEDSSIYLCSVAQGNSNQPQHFGDGTRLSIL.